Each of the 6 T cell receptor beta chains below was sequenced from the same sample in a study of cytomegalovirus exposure and HLA in healthy donors. The PCR had 60 Vbeta and 13 Jbeta primers. Here immunoSEQ multiplex PCR was the method, and the copy in TCRdb shows in-frame clones only, minus some. The table records approximately 200,000 clones, roughly four fifths of them present only once. Sequencing input: PBMCs. Receptors originate from a woman aged 30 to 39 in good health and CMV-seropositive.

The chain employs TRBV4-1 and TRBJ2-1; D perhaps matches TRBD2 (6 bases). Trimming cost V 5 bases and J 4 bases, with 18 bases left between them. This CDR3 region has 16 residues. Germline values: CDR1 MGHRA, CDR2 YSYEKL. CDR3 amino acids: CASSSPGRDLYNEQFF. CDR3 in DNA: TGCGCCAGCAGCTCCCCGGGGCGGGACCTATACAATGAGCAGTTCTTC.

The chain combines TRBV28 with TRBJ1-5; no reliable D call. Germline V gives CDR1 MDHEN, CDR2 SYDVKM. There are 13 residues in the CDR3. V was pared by 4 bases and J by 7 bases, with 11 bases between. CDR3: CASSWGDWQPQHF. The CDR3 coding sequence is TGTGCCAGCAGTTGGGGAGACTGGCAGCCCCAGCATTTT.

This clone came up a few times. The rearrangement joins TRBV23-1 to TRBJ2-2, with TRBD1 as a possible D gene (6 bases). TRBV23-1 is assigned to the ORF class and has an uncertain function. This CDR3 comprises 18 residues. Trimming pared 5 bases from V and 5 bases from J, leaving 24 bases between. The CDR3 region is CASSISGRQGMFTGELFF. In DNA, the CDR3 is TGCGCCAGCAGTATATCGGGGCGCCAGGGGATGTTTACCGGGGAGCTGTTTTTT.

The chain is built from TRBV6-5 and TRBJ2-7, with D possibly matching TRBD2 (6 bases). V lost 2 bases, J lost 6 bases, and 20 bases lay in between. The germline V gene has CDR1 MNHEY and CDR2 SVGAGI. The CDR3 sequence is 16 residues long. The CDR3 protein is CASSYGSSVTVCEQYF. For the CDR3, the DNA is TGTGCCAGCAGTTACGGGTCTAGCGTGACGGTCTGCGAGCAGTACTTC.

A note on this clone: The CDR3 ends on some other residue instead of the conserved phenylalanine or tryptophan, so this is likely a read error. The chain recombines TRBV6-5 with TRBJ1-1; 7 bases map to TRBD1. V was clipped by 8 bases and J by 1 base; unmatched bases: 7. This CDR3 has 14 residues. Per the germline V gene, CDR1 is MNHEY and CDR2 is SVGAGI. The CDR3 protein is CASRVDRSNTEAFL. The CDR3, as DNA: TGTGCCAGCCGGGTGGACAGGTCGAACACTGAAGCTTTCCTT.

This chain joins TRBV11-3 and TRBJ2-2; D possibly corresponds to TRBD1 (5 bases). The germline V gene encodes CDR1 SGHNT and CDR2 YENEEA. V was pared by 2 bases and J by 5 bases, with 18 bases between. CDR3 length: 17 residues. CDR3 sequence (DNA): TGTGCCAGCAGCTTATACCCCCGGCAGGGTCGGACCGGGGAGCTGTTTTTT. Translated, it gives CASSLYPRQGRTGELFF.